What follows describes a single TCR beta chain. Its antigen is as yet unknown. The data are from a study of cytomegalovirus exposure and HLA in healthy donors. Findings of the study overall: Follow-up analysis found HLA locus-dependent TCR association rates, highest for DRB1 and lowest for HLA-C. Immune exposure data for these donors was limited to CMV serostatus.

60 Vbeta and 13 Jbeta primers were used in PCR. Using immunoSEQ multiplex PCR, the repertoire was profiled, and TCRdb retains in-frame clones only, with some absent. This sample has roughly 160,000 clones, with about 65% found just once. In germline, CDR1 is MNHEY, CDR2 SMNVEV (reference sequence). This CDR3 contains 14 residues. V shed 6 bases and J 5 bases; nucleotides not matched to a gene: 6. The receptor comes from a girl between 5 and 17 years old in good health and CMV-seronegative. Material for sequencing was PBMCs. This chain joins TRBV27 and TRBJ2-5, with 10 bases that match TRBD2. The DNA of the CDR3 is TGTGCCAGCAGCCGCCAGACTAGCGGGGAGACCCAGTACTTC. It is translated as CASSRQTSGETQYF.